These T cell receptor beta chains were read from a single sample in a study of regulatory T cells in long-lasting Graves disease. TCRdb passed the multiplex PCR reads through MiXCR, listing each CDR3 protein once. Altogether 560,000 or so distinct CDR3 sequences are present, around 15% being singletons, with the ten largest covering more than 10%. These data were also filed under a second study, of T cells in Graves' hyperthyroidism and ophthalmopathy.

Sample: peripheral blood mononuclear cells (PBMCs), taken at new diagnosis, from a patient treated with antithyroid drugs. These receptors all stem from a man between 18 and 29 years old with Graves disease. Both conserved end residues are part of each CDR3. D genes are given only for firm matches. The size field is filled for only some rows; it gives once, few, many or a size class.

TRBJ2-3 | TRBD2 | TRBV30 | NA | CAWSVQGLAGGGGTDTQYF | TGTGCCTGGAGTGTACAGGGACTAGCGGGAGGAGGTGGAACAGATACGCAGTATTTT
TRBJ2-7 | NA | TRBV7-9 | many | CASSLATQTYEQYF | TGTGCCAGCAGCTTAGCGACACAGACCTATGAGCAGTACTTC
TRBJ2-6 | TRBD2 | TRBV27 | many | CASSFLAGNSGANVLTF | TGTGCCAGCAGTTTTCTAGCGGGCAACTCTGGGGCCAACGTCCTGACTTTC
TRBJ1-1 | NA | TRBV5-6 | few | CTSSLPRWETGDTEAFF | TGTACCAGCAGCTTGCCGCGGTGGGAGACTGGGGACACTGAAGCTTTCTTT
TRBJ1-2 | NA | TRBV6-1 | many | CASKGSLYGYTF | TGTGCCAGCAAGGGCAGTCTCTATGGCTACACCTTC
TRBJ2-5 | NA | TRBV14 | few | CASSQVTGGVETQYF | TGTGCCAGCAGCCAGGTCACAGGCGGGGTAGAGACCCAGTACTTC
TRBJ2-3 | TRBD2 | TRBV29-1 | few | CSVEDRTSGSPGDTQYF | TGCAGCGTTGAAGACCGGACTAGCGGGAGTCCGGGAGATACGCAGTATTTT
TRBJ2-7 | NA | TRBV11-2 | many | CASSSSAYEQYF | TGTGCCAGCAGCTCCTCCGCCTACGAGCAGTACTTC
TRBJ2-3 | NA | TRBV6-2/TRBV6-3 | many | CASSKGEVDTQYF | TGTGCCAGCTCCAAAGGGGAGGTGGATACGCAGTATTTT
TRBJ1-1 | NA | TRBV3-1 | NA | CASPPGGGSEAFF | TGTGCCAGCCCCCCCGGGGGGGGATCTGAAGCTTTCTTT
TRBJ2-7 | TRBD2 | TRBV6-5 | many | CASSYSSGPGGYEQYF | TGTGCCAGCAGTTACTCGTCGGGCCCGGGGGGCTACGAGCAGTACTTC
TRBJ1-5 | NA | TRBV5-1 | many | CASSLVPSNQPQHF | TGCGCCAGCAGCTTGGTCCCTAGCAATCAGCCCCAGCATTTT
TRBJ1-5 | TRBD1 | TRBV24-1 | few | CATSDCHRGARQPQHF | TGTGCCACCAGTGATTGCCACAGGGGCGCGAGACAGCCCCAGCATTTT
TRBJ2-5 | NA | TRBV30 | NA | CAWSVGLGEETQYF | TGTGCCTGGAGTGTGGGACTGGGGGAGGAGACCCAGTACTTC
TRBJ2-1 | TRBD1 | TRBV20-1 | few | CSARPETGGWYNEQFF | TGCAGTGCTAGGCCGGAAACAGGGGGCTGGTACAATGAGCAGTTCTTC
TRBJ2-7 | NA | TRBV20-1 | many | CSARGQLTTYEQYF | TGCAGTGCTAGAGGCCAGCTTACCACCTACGAGCAGTACTTC
TRBJ2-7 | NA | TRBV30 | many | CAWTTGASSYEQYF | TGTGCCTGGACCACCGGGGCGAGCTCCTACGAGCAGTACTTC
TRBJ2-5 | NA | TRBV28 | many | CATHGNPPLRAQYF | TGTGCCACCCACGGGAACCCTCCCCTGAGGGCCCAGTACTTC
TRBJ1-2 | NA | TRBV20-1 | few | CSATSGMRYGYTF | TGCAGTGCGACCAGCGGCATGCGGTATGGCTACACCTTC
TRBJ2-5 | TRBD2 | TRBV28 | medium-sized | CASSGVLAGGTRRETQYF | TGTGCCAGCAGTGGGGTCCTAGCGGGAGGGACTAGACGTGAGACCCAGTACTTC
TRBJ2-3 | TRBD1 | TRBV9 | NA | CASSVDPPGGSTDTQYF | TGTGCCAGCAGCGTAGATCCCCCAGGGGGTAGTACAGATACGCAGTATTTT
TRBJ2-1 | NA | TRBV9 | few | CASSVSVASGSGSDERFF | NA
TRBJ2-2 | NA | TRBV7-9 | NA | CASSPPGSGELFF | TGTGCCAGCAGCCCCCCGGGCTCCGGGGAGCTGTTTTTT
TRBJ1-5 | TRBD1 | TRBV30 | many | CAWTRQGYSNQPQHF | TGTGCCTGGACTAGACAGGGTTATAGCAATCAGCCCCAGCATTTT
TRBJ2-1 | NA | TRBV3-1 | NA | CASSQLIAPTKSYNEQFF | TGTGCCAGCAGCCAACTAATCGCGCCCACCAAATCCTACAATGAGCAGTTCTTC
TRBJ1-3 | NA | TRBV28 | NA | CASRPAGGGNTIYF | TGTGCCAGCAGACCTGCCGGGGGGGGAAACACCATATATTTT
TRBJ1-4 | NA | TRBV12-3/TRBV12-4 | many | CASSLVFGKLFF | TGTGCCAGCAGTTTAGTATTTGGAAAACTGTTTTTT
TRBJ2-3 | NA | TRBV2 | many | CASSPQSAAESTDTQYF | TGTGCCAGCAGTCCTCAGTCAGCGGCAGAGAGCACAGATACGCAGTATTTT
TRBJ2-1 | NA | TRBV20-1 | NA | CSARDGTDYEQFF | TGCAGTGCTAGAGATGGGACGGATTATGAGCAGTTCTTC
TRBJ2-7 | NA | TRBV12-3/TRBV12-4 | many | CASSFGVGRDEQYF | TGTGCCAGCAGTTTTGGGGTGGGGCGGGACGAGCAGTACTTC
TRBJ2-7 | NA | TRBV6-1 | many | CASTSSGQKYEQYF | TGTGCCAGCACCTCGTCTGGACAGAAGTACGAGCAGTACTTC
TRBJ1-1 | TRBD1 | TRBV6-1 | many | CASKQGMDTEAFF | TGTGCCAGCAAACAGGGGATGGACACTGAAGCTTTCTTT
TRBJ2-1 | TRBD1 | TRBV20-1 | few | CSARDNTGATYNEQFF | TGCAGTGCTAGAGACAATACAGGGGCAACCTACAATGAGCAGTTCTTC
TRBJ2-5 | NA | TRBV27 | NA | CASSDLQGGGETQYF | TGTGCCAGCAGCGATTTACAGGGGGGGGGGGAGACCCAGTACTTC
TRBJ2-6 | TRBD2 | TRBV10-3 | few | CAISGTSGKIAGANVLTF | TGTGCCATCAGTGGGACTAGCGGGAAAATAGCTGGGGCCAACGTCCTGACTTTC
TRBJ2-1 | TRBD2 | TRBV29-1 | few | CSAAGLAAYNEQFF | TGCAGCGCTGCGGGACTAGCGGCTTACAATGAGCAGTTCTTC
TRBJ1-3 | NA | TRBV20-1 | few | CSARVLGLGGNTIYF | TGCAGTGCTAGAGTATTGGGGTTGGGTGGAAACACCATATATTTT
TRBJ2-5 | NA | TRBV27 | many | CASSLEGYETQYF | TGTGCCAGCAGTTTAGAAGGGTATGAGACCCAGTACTTC
TRBJ1-1 | TRBD1 | TRBV29-1 | many | CSGSRYRGRNMNTEAFF | TGCAGCGGGTCACGGTATAGGGGGCGAAATATGAACACTGAAGCTTTCTTT
TRBJ2-7 | NA | TRBV4-1 | few | CASSQQAAYEQYF | TGCGCCAGCAGCCAACAGGCGGCCTACGAGCAGTACTTC
TRBJ2-3 | NA | TRBV6-1 | NA | CASRLGAPDTQYF | TGTGCCAGCAGACTAGGGGCCCCAGATACGCAGTATTTT
TRBJ2-7 | NA | TRBV6-5 | NA | CASSYYWTYEQYF | TGTGCCAGCAGTTACTACTGGACCTACGAGCAGTACTTC
TRBJ2-7 | NA | TRBV12-3/TRBV12-4 | many | CASSLPPGAGGVEQYF | TGTGCCAGCAGTTTACCCCCCGGGGCTGGAGGCGTCGAGCAGTACTTC
TRBJ2-2 | TRBD1 | TRBV6-1 | NA | CANRQGPWSGELFF | TGTGCCAACAGACAGGGGCCCTGGAGCGGGGAGCTGTTTTTT
TRBJ2-5 | NA | TRBV20-1 | few | CSAGPPETQYF | TGCAGTGCTGGCCCCCCGGAGACCCAGTACTTC
TRBJ1-1 | NA | TRBV20-1 | NA | CSALRGGAFF | TGCAGTGCTTTACGCGGGGGAGCTTTCTTT
TRBJ2-7 | NA | TRBV5-1 | few | CASSLGDYSSYEQYF | TGCGCCAGCAGCTTGGGAGACTACAGCTCCTACGAGCAGTACTTC
TRBJ2-1 | TRBD2 | TRBV9 | NA | CASSVGGGRVSYNEQFF | TGTGCCAGCAGCGTAGGTGGCGGGAGGGTCTCCTACAATGAGCAGTTCTTC
TRBJ1-5 | NA | TRBV20-1 | many | CSASAAARSNQPQHF | TGCAGTGCCTCCGCCGCGGCGAGGAGCAATCAGCCCCAGCATTTT
TRBJ2-7 | TRBD1 | TRBV27 | many | CASTLTGNFYEQYF | TGTGCCAGCACCCTGACAGGGAACTTCTACGAGCAGTACTTC
TRBJ2-7 | NA | TRBV28 | many | CASRIPGQSVGYF | TGTGCCAGCAGAATTCCGGGACAATCAGTGGGGTACTTC